These 2 T cell receptor beta chains originate from one sample sequenced in a study of metastatic and nonmetastatic thyroid tumors. Patients had received no treatment of any kind before thyroid surgery. TCRdb ran MiXCR on the PCR reads. This repertoire shows more than 35,000 clones, about 15% found once; its top ten account for about 6.8%. The sequenced material came from blood. These receptors all come from a male donor with papillary thyroid cancer or a benign thyroid nodule (not recorded which). Some clones in this sample may be carry-over from other donors' samples.

This clone was counted ten times or more. The rearrangement uses TRBV5-1 and TRBJ2-1; the D gene is possibly TRBD2 (6 bases). The CDR3 runs 15 residues. CDR1 SGHRS and CDR2 YFSETQ come from the germline V gene. The V and J ends lost 0 bases and 4 bases respectively, with 11 bases between them. The CDR3 DNA is TGCGCCAGCAGCTTGGTGGGGGGTTGGTACAATGAGCAGTTCTTC. Translation: CASSLVGGWYNEQFF.

The chain is built from TRBV11-1 and TRBJ2-2; TRBD1 matches at 7 bases. This CDR3 region has 14 residues. CDR1 is SGHAT, CDR2 FQDESV, per germline (reference sequence). V lost 5 bases to trimming and J lost 3 bases; unmatched junction nucleotides: 3. The CDR3 nucleotides read TGTGCCAGCAGCAGAACAGGGGACACCGGGGAGCTGTTTTTT. Protein sequence: CASSRTGDTGELFF.